Below are 12 T cell receptor beta chains sequenced from a single sample in a study of human T cells and chemical hapten exposure. In TCRdb, the RACE reads were re-called with MiXCR into one record per CDR3 protein. The sample consists of fewer than 140,000 distinct CDR3 sequences, about 12% of them appearing once. Specified time point: pre-sensitization, week 0. Treatment meaning: therapeutic diphenylcyclopropenone sensitization with weekly scalp DPC. The sample here was whole blood, taken in connection with sensitization to the hapten diphenylcyclopropenone (DPC). These receptors came from a woman aged 50 to 60 with alopecia areata. Some clones in this sample may be carry-over from other donors' samples.

The rearrangement uses TRBV9 and TRBJ2-5; 8 nucleotides line up with TRBD1. Germline-derived CDR1 and CDR2 are SGDLS and YYNGEE. The CDR3 spans 15 residues. V shed 2 bases and J 7 bases; nucleotides not matched to a gene: 10. The CDR3 DNA reads TGTGCCAGCAGCGTTCAGGGGGCGAGTTATGGGACCCAGTACTTC. Translation: CASSVQGASYGTQYF.

This chain joins TRBV28 and TRBJ2-7; the D gene could be TRBD1 or TRBD2 (5 bases each). Germline V gives CDR1 MDHEN, CDR2 SYDVKM. The CDR3 contains 14 residues. The V end lost 5 bases, the J end lost 3 bases, and 14 bases lay between the germline ends. This CDR3 reads CASSERDLNYEQYF. DNA for the CDR3: TGTGCCAGCAGTGAAAGGGACCTCAACTACGAGCAGTACTTC.

This clonotype appeared many times. The chain couples TRBV28 to TRBJ1-6; weak D call: TRBD1 (6 bases). The CDR3 loop spans 14 amino acids. Germline-derived CDR1 and CDR2 are MDHEN and SYDVKM. The V and J ends lost 5 bases and 10 bases respectively, with 15 bases between them. Written as DNA, the CDR3 is TGTGCCAGCAGTCCGGCTGGGGGGGCCTCACCCCTCCACTTT. Its translation is CASSPAGGASPLHF.

There are a few counts of this clonotype. The chain uses TRBV7-8 and TRBJ2-5; D might be TRBD1 or TRBD2, each matching 5 bases. Germline V gene lookup returns CDR1 SGHVS and CDR2 FQNEAQ. The V gene lost 4 bases and the J gene lost 0 bases, with 9 bases spanning the gap. CDR3 size: 14 residues. Here the CDR3 DNA reads TGTGCCAGCAGCTGGGGGTCCCACCAAGAGACCCAGTACTTC. Translating it yields CASSWGSHQETQYF.

V is TRBV20-1 and J is TRBJ2-7, with TRBD1 identical over 8 bases. The CDR3 has 14 residues. In germline, CDR1 is DFQATT, CDR2 SNEGSKA (reference sequence). CDR3 nucleotide sequence: TGCAGACCCCTCACCAGGACAGGGACACTCGAGCAGTACTTC. This encodes CRPLTRTGTLEQYF.

This clonotype has just a few counts. The chain employs TRBV29-1 and TRBJ2-5; 8 bases agree with TRBD1. The junction had 7 bases not matched to a gene; V was cut back by 5 bases and J by 5 bases. CDR3 length equals 13 residues. Germline V gives CDR1 SQVTM, CDR2 ANQGSEA. The chain's CDR3 is CSVTWTGRETQYF. Here the CDR3 DNA reads TGCAGCGTTACCTGGACAGGGAGGGAGACCCAGTACTTC.

This clonotype was seen more than once but under ten times. The V and J genes are TRBV20-1 and TRBJ2-1; 8 positions agree with TRBD2. The V gene's germline CDR1 is DFQATT and CDR2 SNEGSKA (reference sequence). This CDR3 comprises 16 residues. Germline trimming cut 5 bases from V and 0 bases from J; bases unmatched to any gene: 9. DNA for the CDR3: TGCAGTGCTCCATACAGAGGGACTAGCTCCTACAATGAGCAGTTCTTC. It translates to CSAPYRGTSSYNEQFF.

In its sample, this clonotype was seen a few times. J is TRBJ2-1 and V is TRBV25-1; no definite D call. The CDR3 is made up of 13 amino acids. Germline V gene data show CDR1 as MGHDK and CDR2 as SYGVNS. Trimming removed 3 bases from V and 3 bases from J, with 6 bases in between. The CDR3 DNA follows: TGTGCCAGCAGTGACCCCAACTACAATGAGCAGTTCTTC. Its protein product is CASSDPNYNEQFF. Together with reference TRBV25-1 and TRBJ2-1, the CDR3 gives the full variable domain: EADIYQTPRYLVIGTGKKITLECSQTMGHDKMYWYQQDPGMELHLIHYSYGVNSTEKGDLSSESTVSRIRTEHFPLTLESARPSHTSQYLCASSDPNYNEQFFGPGTRLTVL.

The rearrangement links TRBV18 to TRBJ1-5; D may be TRBD1 (5 bases). The CDR3 covers 17 residues. The V gene lost 4 bases and the J gene lost 0 bases, with 16 bases spanning the gap. Germline lookup yields CDR1 KGHSH and CDR2 LQKENI. CDR3 DNA sequence: TGTGCCAGCTCACGGTCTTCGACAGCCCATAGCAATCAGCCCCAGCATTTT. Translated, it gives CASSRSSTAHSNQPQHF.

This clonotype was detected ten times or more. The V and J genes are TRBV28 and TRBJ1-6; no firm D call. V was cut by 8 bases and J by 8 bases, with 13 bases left in between. Germline V CDR1 and CDR2: MDHEN, SYDVKM. This CDR3 comprises 13 residues. The CDR3, as DNA: TGTGCCAGCCATAGTTTCAAGGATTCACCCCTCCACTTT. It is translated as CASHSFKDSPLHF. The full variable domain, completed using reference TRBV28 and TRBJ1-6, is DVKVTQSSRYLVKRTGEKVFLECVQDMDHENMFWYRQDPGLGLRLIYFSYDVKMKEKGDIPEGYSVSREKKERFSLILESASTNQTSMYLCASHSFKDSPLHFGNGTRLTVT.

Turning to this clonotype: The junction shows a germline mismatch at one end, possibly a read error. J is TRBJ1-5 and V is TRBV7-7; no clear D. Germline CDR1 reads SSHAT; CDR2 reads FNYEAQ (reference sequence). CDR3 size: 13 residues. The CDR3 spells CASSPERNQPKHF. The CDR3 coding sequence is TGTGCCAGCAGCCCTGAACGCAATCAGCCCAAGCATTTT. Drawing the rest from reference TRBV7-7 and TRBJ1-5, the complete variable domain is GAGVSQSPRYKVTKRGQDVTLRCDPISSHATLYWYQQALGQGPEFLTYFNYEAQPDKSGLPSDRFSAERPEGSISTLTIQRTEQRDSAMYRCASSPERNQPKHFGDGTRLSIL.

The chain has TRBV2 and TRBJ2-7; the D gene could be TRBD1 or TRBD2 (5 bases each). V was shortened by 4 bases and J by 3 bases, with 19 bases between the two germline ends. The CDR3 sequence is 16 residues long. In germline, CDR1 is SNHLY, CDR2 FYNNEI. The CDR3 bases are TGTGCCAGCAGTGTACAGGTACCAGCGGCAATCTACGAGCAGTACTTC. Protein sequence: CASSVQVPAAIYEQYF.